This T cell receptor beta chain was profiled in a study of blood T cell repertoires in COVID-19. Whole-study context: Samples of COVID-19 (acute and convalescent) were obtained from the United States, Italy and Spain. T cells, B-cell-depleted T cells, or PBMCs provided the cDNA or gDNA that served as material.

In the study's own analysis: Amplifying reference gene primers gave estimates of nucleated cell counts. This table comes from immunoSEQ multiplex PCR, and its TCRdb copy is limited to in-frame clones, with some not included. V, J and clone size derive from that table, while D and trimming were established from the DNA sequence. The sample contains under 200,000 clones, more than 70% of which appear only once. The length of the CDR3 is 14 residues. The rearrangement joins TRBV12-1 to TRBJ1-1. TRBV12-1 is designated a pseudogene. The specimen sequenced was peripheral blood. The sequence was obtained from a man aged 18 to 29 with active or convalescent COVID-19. The CDR3 sequence: CASSVEGSCTEAFF. The CDR3 coding sequence is TGTGCCAGCAGCGTGGAGGGATCATGCACTGAAGCTTTCTTT.